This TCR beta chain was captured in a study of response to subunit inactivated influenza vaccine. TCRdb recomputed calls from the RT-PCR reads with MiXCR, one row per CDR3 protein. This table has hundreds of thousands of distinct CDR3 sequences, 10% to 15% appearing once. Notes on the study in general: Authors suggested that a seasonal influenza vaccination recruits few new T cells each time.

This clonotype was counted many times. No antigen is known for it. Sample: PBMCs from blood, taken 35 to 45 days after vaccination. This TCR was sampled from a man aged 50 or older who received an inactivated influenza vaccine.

The CDR3, as DNA: TGCAGCGTGGCCAGGGATTACGAGCAGTACTTC. It is translated as CSVARDYEQYF. This chain connects TRBV29-1 to TRBJ2-7; TRBD1 might be the D (5 bases). Trimming left V 6 bases short and J 4 bases short, with 10 bases between. The CDR3 has 11 amino acids. Per germline, CDR1 SQVTM and CDR2 ANQGSEA.